These 5 T cell receptor beta chains came from one sample sequenced in a study of graft-versus-host responses after intestinal transplantation. The study plated about 200,000 CFSE-labeled responders with about 200,000 irradiated, violet-dye-labeled stimulators. Produced via immunoSEQ multiplex PCR; TCRdb's table is partial and in-frame only. The top ten clones hold 1.5% to 2% of a sample with roughly 20,000 clones, approximately 40% of them seen once. Specimen: alloreactive CD8+ T cells from a mixed lymphocyte reaction culture, collected before intestinal transplant. Subset in this sample: CFSE-low proliferating T cells sorted from approximately 6-day pre-transplant mixed lymphocyte reaction (GvH or HvG direction). These receptors were obtained from a human patient who received an intestinal transplant.

The rearrangement links TRBV6-5 to TRBJ2-7; maybe TRBD1 (6 bases). The CDR3 spans 13 residues. V lost 5 bases to trimming and J lost 2 bases, with 10 bases between them. The germline CDR1 and CDR2 sequences are MNHEY and SVGAGI. The CDR3 loop is CASSPRGPYEQYF. In DNA form, the CDR3 reads TGTGCCAGCAGTCCCAGGGGACCCTACGAGCAGTACTTC.

This clone has just one count. The same CDR3 arises from other DNA sequences in this sample as well. The chain joins TRBV4-1 to TRBJ2-7; 13 bases fit TRBD2. Germline V gives CDR1 MGHRA, CDR2 YSYEKL. There are 20 residues in the CDR3. J was trimmed by 1 base and V by 4 bases; bases with no gene match: 16. In DNA form, the CDR3 reads TGCGCCAGCAGCCGGACCATGGACCGACTAGCGGGGGGAGGATCCTACGAGCAGTACTTC. This gives the protein CASSRTMDRLAGGGSYEQYF.

The V gene is TRBV11-3, the J gene TRBJ2-1, with D possibly TRBD2 on 6 matching bases. V lost 1 base and J 9 bases, leaving 10 bases between the germline ends. The CDR3 consists of 13 residues. Germline loops: CDR1 SGHNT, CDR2 YENEEA. The CDR3 is CASSLGRVGEQFF. DNA for the CDR3: TGTGCCAGCAGCTTAGGGAGGGTTGGTGAGCAGTTCTTC.

The rearrangement uses TRBV5-1 and TRBJ1-1; 9 positions match TRBD1. The CDR3 has 16 amino acids. The germline gives CDR1 SGHRS, CDR2 YFSETQ. Losses at the gene ends were 0 bases for V and 4 bases for J; bases not matched to a gene: 7. The chain's CDR3 is CASSLGTGGGGTEAFF. DNA of the CDR3: TGCGCCAGCAGCTTGGGCACAGGGGGCGGAGGCACTGAAGCTTTCTTT.

This rearrangement joins TRBV29-1 to TRBJ1-1, with 9 bases that match TRBD1. Germline V CDR1 and CDR2: SQVTM, ANQGSEA. The ends lost 4 bases at V and 5 bases at J; junction bases unmatched: 11. The CDR3 loop spans 15 amino acids. The chain's CDR3 is CSVAHTGGGGTEAFF. As DNA, the CDR3 is TGCAGCGTTGCCCATACAGGGGGCGGGGGTACTGAAGCTTTCTTT.